Below, 21 T cell receptor beta chains from the same sample are listed, as sequenced in a study of cytomegalovirus exposure and HLA in healthy donors. PCR involved 60 Vbeta and 13 Jbeta primers. Assay used: immunoSEQ multiplex PCR; TCRdb lists only in-frame clones, some missing. This repertoire shows about 160,000 clones, 80% found once; its top ten account for 1.3%. The sequencing sample was made of PBMCs. The receptors stem from a woman aged 45-65 years in good health and CMV-seronegative.

V and J are TRBV7-9 and TRBJ1-4; D might be TRBD1 (6 bases). The ends were cut back, 5 bases at V and 5 bases at J, with 12 bases in the middle. The germline V gene has CDR1 SEHNR and CDR2 FQNEAQ (reference sequence). The CDR3 covers 14 residues. The CDR3 protein is CASSPGQSNEKLFF. DNA of the CDR3: TGTGCCAGCAGCCCTGGACAGTCAAATGAAAAACTGTTTTTT. Full variable domain (missing parts from reference TRBV7-9 and TRBJ1-4): DTGVSQNPRHKITKRGQNVTFRCDPISEHNRLYWYRQTLGQGPEFLTYFQNEAQLEKSRLLSDRFSAERPKGSFSTLEIQRTEQGDSAMYLCASSPGQSNEKLFFGSGTQLSVL.

The chain's CDR3 is CASSPLTGISGYEQYF. Here the CDR3 DNA reads TGTGCCAGCTCACCCCTTACTGGTATCTCCGGCTACGAGCAGTACTTC. The genes are TRBV18 and TRBJ2-7; D not resolved. The CDR3 runs to 16 residues. The germline gives CDR1 KGHSH, CDR2 LQKENI. Trimming cost V 3 bases and J 3 bases, with 18 bases left between them.

The chain joins TRBV18 to TRBJ2-6; possible D gene TRBD1, 6 bases. Between the trimmed V and J ends, which lost 4 bases and 1 base, there was a span of 17 bases. The CDR3 spans 18 residues. CDR1 is KGHSH and CDR2 is LQKENI in the germline V gene. The CDR3 loop is CASSRSQGLVSGANVLTF. The CDR3 bases are TGTGCCAGCTCACGGAGCCAGGGGCTAGTGTCTGGGGCCAACGTCCTGACTTTC.

In this sample, this clone turned up once. The chain employs TRBV7-2 and TRBJ2-5; TRBD2 is a possible D gene (5 bases). This CDR3 spans 14 amino acids. V lost 0 bases to trimming and J lost 5 bases, with 10 bases between them. Germline CDR1 reads SGHTA; CDR2 reads FQGNSA. The DNA for the CDR3 is TGTGCCAGCAGCTTAGCATCGGGAACGGAGACCCAGTACTTC. Protein: CASSLASGTETQYF.

The chain recombines TRBV30 with TRBJ2-1, with a tentative D call TRBD1 (5 bases). Trimming left V 6 bases short and J 0 bases short, with 12 bases between. This CDR3 region has 14 residues. Germline CDR1 reads GTSNPN; CDR2 reads SVGIG (reference sequence). The CDR3 nucleotides read TGTGCCTGTGGACACTCAAGCTCCTACAATGAGCAGTTCTTC. This gives the protein CACGHSSSYNEQFF.

The chain combines TRBV2 with TRBJ1-1; D possibly corresponds to TRBD1 (5 bases). Trimming shortened V by 6 bases and J by 0 bases, and 14 bases separated the two germline ends. Per the germline V gene, CDR1 is SNHLY and CDR2 is FYNNEI. This CDR3 comprises 15 residues. For the CDR3, the DNA is TGTGCCAGCAGCGCTAGACAGAGCCTGAACACTGAAGCTTTCTTT. Amino acid sequence: CASSARQSLNTEAFF.

J is TRBJ2-7 and V is TRBV18, with 9 bases identical to TRBD1. The CDR3 is 14 residues long. With V trimmed by 4 bases and J by 6 bases, 7 bases remained unmatched. Germline CDR1 is KGHSH and CDR2 is LQKENI. CDR3 loop: CASSLDRGMGEQYF. DNA for the CDR3: TGTGCCAGCTCACTAGACAGGGGGATGGGCGAGCAGTACTTC.

The chain combines TRBV4-3 with TRBJ1-5; D gene uncertain. Trimming removed 0 bases at V and 10 bases at J, with 16 bases between. From germline, CDR1 is LGHNA and CDR2 YSLEER. The CDR3 has 15 amino acids. CDR3 region: CASSQDHKGSGPQHF. CDR3 coding DNA: TGCGCCAGCAGCCAAGATCATAAGGGTTCGGGACCCCAGCATTTT.

CDR3 nucleotides: TGTGCCAGCAGTTTAGGGCAGGGGGTTAGGCCCCAGCATTTT. This encodes CASSLGQGVRPQHF. The genes are TRBV28 and TRBJ1-5, with 7 nucleotides matching TRBD1. CDR1 MDHEN and CDR2 SYDVKM come from the germline V gene. The CDR3 runs 14 residues. V gave up 2 bases and J gave up 9 bases; unmatched junction bases: 7.

The rearrangement uses TRBV5-5 and TRBJ2-5; perhaps TRBD2 as D (6 bases). Trimming removed 0 bases at V and 4 bases at J, with 16 bases between. Germline V lookup: CDR1 SGHKS, CDR2 YYEKEE (reference sequence). The CDR3 loop spans 16 amino acids. This CDR3 reads CASSLAAGRPPETQYF. The CDR3 DNA follows: TGTGCCAGCAGCTTGGCCGCGGGGAGGCCGCCAGAGACCCAGTACTTC. The variable domain in full, completed from reference TRBV5-5 and TRBJ2-5, reads DAGVTQSPTHLIKTRGQQVTLRCSPISGHKSVSWYQQVLGQGPQFIFQYYEKEERGRGNFPDRFSARQFPNYSSELNVNALLLGDSALYLCASSLAAGRPPETQYFGPGTRLLVL.

The rearrangement joins TRBV28 to TRBJ2-1, with 8 bases identical to TRBD2. Germline assignment: CDR1 MDHEN and CDR2 SYDVKM. The CDR3 runs 19 residues. Unmatched junction bases numbered 22, after V lost 5 bases and J lost 7 bases. CDR3 sequence reads: CASSTRAPGLASFLNEQFF. CDR3 bases: TGTGCCAGCAGTACCCGAGCCCCAGGACTAGCTTCTTTCTTAAATGAGCAGTTCTTC.

This chain links TRBV11-2 with TRBJ2-3, with 12 bases matching TRBD2. Germline CDR1 is SGHAT and CDR2 is FQNNGV. CDR3 length equals 17 residues. Losses at the gene ends were 5 bases for V and 0 bases for J; bases not matched to a gene: 6. The CDR3 DNA reads TGTGCCAGCAGCCAGAAGACTAGCGGGGGTAGCACAGATACGCAGTATTTT. Protein product: CASSQKTSGGSTDTQYF.

This clone occurred a few times. The V call is TRBV2, the J call TRBJ2-2; 9 positions agree with TRBD1. The CDR3 runs to 14 residues. Germline-derived CDR1 and CDR2 are SNHLY and FYNNEI. J was trimmed by 6 bases and V by 7 bases; bases with no gene match: 6. The DNA of the CDR3 is TGTGCCAGCACCTGGGACAGGGCCCCCGGGGAGCTGTTTTTT. Its translation is CASTWDRAPGELFF.

This rearrangement joins TRBV10-3 to TRBJ2-3; tentatively, D is TRBD2 (5 bases). The CDR3 sequence is 14 residues long. Trimming removed 6 bases from V and 5 bases from J, with 15 bases in between. Germline assignment: CDR1 ENHRY and CDR2 SYGVKD. DNA of the CDR3: TGTGCCATCAGGGGCCACGGGAACCAAGATACGCAGTATTTT. It yields the protein CAIRGHGNQDTQYF.

The J gene is TRBJ2-6, the V gene TRBV7-2; 8 nucleotides agree with TRBD1. The CDR3 is made up of 15 amino acids. Germline values: CDR1 SGHTA, CDR2 FQGNSA. J lost 2 bases, V lost 3 bases, and 0 bases had no gene match. CDR3 nucleotide sequence: TGTGCCAGCAGCTTGGACAGGGCTGGGGCCAACGTCCTGACTTTC. It translates to CASSLDRAGANVLTF. Combining the CDR3 with reference TRBV7-2 and TRBJ2-6 gives the whole variable domain GAGVSQSPSNKVTEKGKDVELRCDPISGHTALYWYRQSLGQGLEFLIYFQGNSAPDKSGLPSDRFSAERTGGSVSTLTIQRTQQEDSAVYLCASSLDRAGANVLTFGAGSRLTVL.

The chain recombines TRBV27 with TRBJ2-3, with a tentative D call TRBD1 (5 bases). The germline V gene encodes CDR1 MNHEY and CDR2 SMNVEV (reference sequence). Trimming stripped 6 bases from V and 2 bases from J, with 15 bases between. This CDR3 is built from 15 residues. In DNA, the CDR3 is TGTGCCAGCAGGGTTCAGGGCGCCAACACAGATACGCAGTATTTT. This gives the protein CASRVQGANTDTQYF.

The V call is TRBV7-2, the J call TRBJ1-1; D ambiguous. Germline CDR1 is SGHTA and CDR2 is FQGNSA. The CDR3 is made up of 13 amino acids. V was pared by 2 bases and J by 5 bases, with 9 bases between. Here the CDR3 reads CASSLLGRTEAFF. The DNA of the CDR3 is TGTGCCAGCAGCTTACTAGGGAGGACTGAAGCTTTCTTT.

This chain connects TRBV27 to TRBJ2-1; D is perhaps TRBD2 (6 bases). The ends were cut back, 3 bases at V and 5 bases at J, with 8 bases in the middle. CDR1 and CDR2 from the germline V gene are MNHEY and SMNVEV (reference sequence). CDR3 size: 13 residues. CDR3 bases: TGTGCCAGCAGTTTGGGACTCCACAATGAGCAGTTCTTC. Translated, it gives CASSLGLHNEQFF.

The genes are TRBV27 and TRBJ2-3; 10 positions agree with TRBD2. Unmatched junction bases numbered 8, after V lost 5 bases and J lost 3 bases. This CDR3 is built from 16 residues. The V gene's germline CDR1 is MNHEY and CDR2 SMNVEV (reference sequence). The CDR3 DNA reads as TGTGCCAGCAGTCGTCCTAGCGGGAGTCTAACAGATACGCAGTATTTT. It specifies CASSRPSGSLTDTQYF.

The CDR3 reads CASSQDHGQFNYGYTF. The CDR3 DNA is TGCGCCAGCAGCCAAGATCACGGACAGTTCAACTATGGCTACACCTTC. V usage is TRBV4-1 and J usage is TRBJ1-2, with D tentatively TRBD1 (6 bases). Trimming pared 0 bases from V and 2 bases from J, leaving 13 bases between. This CDR3 has 16 amino acids. Germline V CDR1 and CDR2: MGHRA, YSYEKL.

The J gene is TRBJ2-5, the V gene TRBV7-2; D is possibly TRBD2 (5 bases). The end of the DNA aligns better with TRBJ2-7, so the J call may be wrong. Germline CDR1 SGHTA, CDR2 FQGNSA. The CDR3 contains 15 residues. The CDR3 sequence: CASSLRQVGDYEQYF. The CDR3 DNA is TGTGCCAGCAGCTTGAGGCAGGTCGGGGACTACGAGCAGTACTTC.